This T cell receptor (beta chain) was recorded in a study of cytomegalovirus exposure and HLA in healthy donors (dated by TCRdb to 2015 to 2018). With regard to the full study: According to an earlier analysis of 450 to 650 of the donors, some 180 million T cells yielded some 120 million unique TCR beta sequences and more than 250 Gb of sequence data. Around 320 gigabases of sequencing data and 78 million or so unique TCR sequences were included in an early release covering roughly 600 HLA-typed donors. Of the roughly 400 genotyped donors, about 80% fell in the genetic ancestry cluster associated with self-reported Caucasian donors. The study aimed to test whether cataloging public T cell receptors could reveal signatures of past pathogen exposure. The study profiled the T cell repertoires of hundreds of subjects by immunosequencing and related them to cytomegalovirus serostatus. In addition to the first cohort of 650 to 800 subjects, a separate validation cohort of 130 or so different subjects was used. The study combined high-throughput TCR immunosequencing, statistical association of individual TCRs with disease status, and machine learning to predict cytomegalovirus infection status. A later analysis re-examined previously published TCR beta repertoires from just over 650 donors and added high-resolution HLA genotyping to investigate patterns of TCR occurrence. The later analysis used no new phenotypic data to find candidate immune exposures, relying instead on TCR beta sequences and their occurrence across donors. An earlier analysis of some 600 of the donors applied high-throughput TCR beta sequencing to assess whether each TCR beta V gene segment acted as functional or pseudogenic. Donor age, sex, ethnicity and CMV serostatus were compiled alongside the repertoire data. A later genetic analysis took genome-wide SNP genotypes for about 55% of the roughly 670 donors and used that subset as a discovery cohort. All discovery cohort repertoires had been generated using a single sequencing platform. Both class I and class II loci were covered by HLA typing, at four-digit resolution. Typing coverage varied by locus: about 629-640 donors for A, B, C, DRB1 and DQB1; around 560 for DQA1; over 600 for DPA1; approximately 450 for DPB1. Roughly 5 DR-DQ haplotypes were handled as single units for association and clustering, since linkage in the cohort was strong. Among about 410 genotyped donors of the cohort, an average of about 240,000 unique TCR beta nucleotide sequences was sequenced per donor, of which about 18% were non-productive.

The paper's findings and limits, for the study overall: V-gene and J-gene trimming of TCR beta chains was associated with a missense DCLRE1C variant in a later genetic analysis, and the association was replicated in an independent cohort. Because the 87-base-pair reads could not distinguish some IMGT-functional V segments, including TRBV6-2 and TRBV6-3, those segments were excluded. A later genetic analysis reported fewer N-insertions in productive TCRs among donors in an Asian-associated ancestry cluster than the approximately 670-donor mean. When HLA alleles, especially DR and DQ, strongly co-occurred, TCR associations were difficult to assign to individual alleles. A further reported finding was that TCR beta sequences accurately predicted the HLA-A and HLA-B alleles for most subjects in the first cohort. Linkage disequilibrium might explain the correlated functional status among segregating V segments, but an unknown experimental factor could not be excluded. In the study, 150 to 200 TCR beta chains were listed as associated with cytomegalovirus. According to a later analysis, most CMV-associated TCR beta chains appeared to be HLA-restricted, and the HLA associations seemed to be driven largely by CMV exposure. This cohort had only TCR beta chains sequenced, and the lack of alpha or paired-chain data limited which features could be detected. A few of the identified cytomegalovirus-associated TCR beta chains were confirmed in vitro to be specific for cytomegalovirus antigens. A cluster of highly shared sequence variants was judged likely to represent a technical artifact of the sequencing pipeline. It was suggested by the authors that the approach could potentially be generalized to other disease states and immunological phenotypes. Because some donors lacked HLA typing at each locus, the association tests relied only on the typed subset. According to a later analysis, parvovirus B19, influenza, CMV and Epstein-Barr virus appeared linked to several top co-occurrence clusters. In a later analysis, HLA-associated TCR beta chains were found to be more clonally expanded and to have lower generation probabilities than equally common non-associated chains. A later analysis found that TCR association rates varied across HLA loci, with DRB1 alleles showing the most associated TCRs and HLA-C alleles the fewest. CMV serostatus was the only immune exposure information available for the cohort. Some 16 rarely observed V segments, including chromosome 9 orphons, were excluded from the earlier analysis of several hundred of the donors because counts were too low. The presence/absence analyses assumed that sequencing depth was roughly uniform across donors, and that assumption may not be true. At a false discovery rate of 0.05, a later analysis linked some 17,000 TCR beta sequences to specific HLA alleles. In an earlier analysis of about 600 of the donors, most TCR beta V segments appeared in productive rearrangements about 87% or about 30% of the time, broadly matching IMGT annotations. Most TCR sequences were observed very rarely across donors, whereas some public TCRs were present in many individuals. Cytomegalovirus status was reported to be diagnosed by the classifier with high specificity and sensitivity in both the original and validation cohorts.

The method was the immunoSEQ multiplex PCR assay. For the multiplex PCR, a mixture combining 60 forward primers for TCR Vbeta segments and 13 reverse primers for TCR Jbeta segments was used. The CDR3 region of rearranged TCR beta genes was amplified from genomic DNA with a multiplex PCR assay. On the Illumina HiSeq System, the amplified TCR beta libraries were sequenced as 87-base-pair reads. In the original analysis: In a later analysis, about 80 million unique TCR beta chains were counted across the 650 to 700 repertoires, and roughly 11 million of these chains were shared by at least two donors. Raw reads were error-corrected and collapsed into unique sequences by a nearest-neighbor algorithm in which closely related sequences were merged to remove PCR and sequencing errors. CDR3 sequences were aligned to IMGT reference sequences to assign V, D and J gene segments. For a sequence to be retained, a match of at least six nucleotides to both a V gene segment and a J gene segment was required. Rearrangements were classified as productive when the CDR3 lacked stop codons and remained in frame with V and J, and all other rearrangements were classified as non-productive. Following IMGT convention, CDR3 was defined as the stretch from the second conserved V-encoded cysteine to the conserved J-encoded phenylalanine. In an earlier analysis of approximately 500 of the donors, sequences lacking an unambiguous match to a single V gene segment were excluded. An earlier analysis of 500 to 600 of the donors classified V segments as functional when productive rearrangements were above 56.7% and as segregating when the standard deviation between donors was above 5%. A statistical classification framework was developed to diagnose cytomegalovirus status using the catalog of TCR beta chain sequences. In a later analysis, V and J genes were assigned by comparing TCR nucleotide sequences against IMGT/GENE-DB human TR gene sequences. A later analysis assigned CDR3 sequences and most-parsimonious VDJ recombination scenarios with the TCRdist pipeline. In a later analysis, every TCR beta chain was defined by the combination of its CDR3 amino acid sequence and its V-gene family, and reads without a unique V-gene family were dropped. In a later analysis, 500 to 650 highly shared, low-generation-probability nucleotide sequences were removed to address suspected cross-contamination and a sequencing artifact. For each public chain, a later analysis derived a clonal expansion index from normalized ranks of inferred template counts within each repertoire. In a later analysis, generation probabilities were computed with a VDJ recombination model fitted to out-of-frame rearrangements, and the resulting probabilities were checked against IGoR. In a later analysis, hypergeometric tests were used to score TCR-TCR, TCR-HLA and TCR-CMV co-occurrence, with a repertoire-size bias correction applied to TCR pairs. In a later analysis, false discovery rates were estimated by permuting HLA or CMV assignments 20 times. In a later analysis, co-occurring TCRs were grouped using DBSCAN, with TCRdist sequence similarity added in when clustering inside HLA-allele-positive subsets. Repertoires with fewer than 30,000 or more than 120,000 public chains, plus five repertoires with anomalous nucleotide sharing, were excluded from co-occurrence clustering. Drawn from immuneACCESS, this table holds only the in-frame rearrangements with V and J called that TCRdb kept. Clones are partly lost; checked studies trace under half to an unresolved V gene and leave the rest unexplained. V and J calls and clone size are those listed in that table; D and trimming were worked out from the DNA. For this sample there are about 160,000 clones; roughly 80% appear just once. Less than 2.5% of the sample is in the top ten clones.

A few counts support this clone. The clone's antigen remains unknown. No base-level quality is on record; no much larger clone is a single base apart. Spanning cysteine to phenylalanine, the CDR3 consists of 14 amino acids. Only CDR3 DNA remains: 42 bases, in frame from the first base. The germline V gene sets CDR1 to SGHTA and CDR2 to FQGNSA. The V and J ends are trimmed by 1 base and 5 bases, leaving 10 bases between them. The cohort comprised 666 healthy bone marrow donors. All cohort members were sampled while nominally healthy, although unrecorded immune exposures were likely present. The donor was CMV seronegative and belonged to the group of 320 or so seronegative cohort members. Every donor gave a peripheral blood sample, and the peripheral blood mononuclear cells from that sample were used for TCR beta sequencing. The Qiagen DNeasy Blood Extraction Kit was used to extract genomic DNA from the blood cell samples.

This chain is built from TRBV7-2 and TRBJ2-3; a tentative D match to TRBD2 spans 6 bases. The source is a male donor in good health and CMV-seronegative. The sequenced material came from PBMCs. The CDR3 region has the sequence CASSLVGREDTQYF. The sequenced DNA: TGTGCCAGCAGCTTAGTCGGGAGAGAAGATACGCAGTATTTT.